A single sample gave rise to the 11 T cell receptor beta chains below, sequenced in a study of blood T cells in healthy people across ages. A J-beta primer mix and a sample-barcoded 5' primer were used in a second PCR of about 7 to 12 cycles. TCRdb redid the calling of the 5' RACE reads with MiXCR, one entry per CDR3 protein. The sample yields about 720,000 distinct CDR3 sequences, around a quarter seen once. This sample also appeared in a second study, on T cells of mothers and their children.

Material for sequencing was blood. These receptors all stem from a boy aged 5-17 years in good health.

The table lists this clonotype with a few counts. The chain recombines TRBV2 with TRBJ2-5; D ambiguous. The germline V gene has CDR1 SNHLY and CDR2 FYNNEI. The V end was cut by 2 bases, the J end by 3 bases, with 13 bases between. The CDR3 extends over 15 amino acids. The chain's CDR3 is CASSESQVKEETQYF. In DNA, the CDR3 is TGTGCCAGCAGTGAATCCCAGGTTAAGGAAGAGACCCAGTACTTC. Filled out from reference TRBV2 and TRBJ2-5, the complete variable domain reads EPEVTQTPSHQVTQMGQEVILRCVPISNHLYFYWYRQILGQKVEFLVSFYNNEISEKSEIFDDQFSVERPDGSNFTLKIRSTKLEDSAMYFCASSESQVKEETQYFGPGTRLLVL.

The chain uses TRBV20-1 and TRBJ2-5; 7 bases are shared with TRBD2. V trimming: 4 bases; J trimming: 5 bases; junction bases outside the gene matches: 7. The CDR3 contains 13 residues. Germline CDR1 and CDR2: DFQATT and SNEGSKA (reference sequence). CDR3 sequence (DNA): TGCAGTGCTACAGGGACTAAGAGGGAGACCCAGTACTTC. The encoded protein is CSATGTKRETQYF.

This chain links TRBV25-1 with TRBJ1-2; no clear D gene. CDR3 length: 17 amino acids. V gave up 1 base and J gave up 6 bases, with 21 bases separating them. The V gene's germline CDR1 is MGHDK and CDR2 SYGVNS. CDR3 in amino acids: CASSEFSFRRGGNGYTF. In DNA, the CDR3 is TGTGCCAGCAGTGAATTTAGCTTCAGGCGGGGAGGCAATGGCTACACCTTC.

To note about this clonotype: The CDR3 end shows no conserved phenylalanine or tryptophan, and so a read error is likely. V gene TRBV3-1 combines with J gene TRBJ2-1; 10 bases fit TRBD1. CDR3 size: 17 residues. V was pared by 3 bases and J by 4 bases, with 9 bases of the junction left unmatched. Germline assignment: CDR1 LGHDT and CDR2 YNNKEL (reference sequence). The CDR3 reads CASSQGPGQGSYNEQFL. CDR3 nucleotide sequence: TGTGCCAGCAGCCAGGGGCCGGGACAGGGGAGTTACAATGAGCAGTTCCTC.

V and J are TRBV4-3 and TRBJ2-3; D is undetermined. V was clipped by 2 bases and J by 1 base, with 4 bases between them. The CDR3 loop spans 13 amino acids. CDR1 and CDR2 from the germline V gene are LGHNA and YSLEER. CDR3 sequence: CASSQIGTDTQYF. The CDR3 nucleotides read TGCGCCAGCAGCCAAATAGGCACAGATACGCAGTATTTT.

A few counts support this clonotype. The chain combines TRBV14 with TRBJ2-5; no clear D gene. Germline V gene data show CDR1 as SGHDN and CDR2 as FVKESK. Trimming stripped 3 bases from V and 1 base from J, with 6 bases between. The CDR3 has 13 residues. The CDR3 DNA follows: TGTGCCAGCAGCCAGCTAATCCAAGAGACCCAGTACTTC. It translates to CASSQLIQETQYF. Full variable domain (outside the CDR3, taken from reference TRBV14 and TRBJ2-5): EAGVTQFPSHSVIEKGQTVTLRCDPISGHDNLYWYRRVMGKEIKFLLHFVKESKQDESGMPNNRFLAERTGGTYSTLKVQPAELEDSGVYFCASSQLIQETQYFGPGTRLLVL.

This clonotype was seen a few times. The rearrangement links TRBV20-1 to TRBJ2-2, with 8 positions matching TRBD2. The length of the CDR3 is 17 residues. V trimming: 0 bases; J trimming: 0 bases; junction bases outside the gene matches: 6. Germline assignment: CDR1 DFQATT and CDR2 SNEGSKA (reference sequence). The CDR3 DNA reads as TGCAGTGCTAGAGATCCCGTGCGGGGGGCGAACACCGGGGAGCTGTTTTTT. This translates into CSARDPVRGANTGELFF.

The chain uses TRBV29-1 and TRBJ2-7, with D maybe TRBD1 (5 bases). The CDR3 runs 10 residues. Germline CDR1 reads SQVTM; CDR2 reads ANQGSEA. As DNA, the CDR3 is TGCAGGTCCCAGGGTGACGAGCAGTACTTC. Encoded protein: CRSQGDEQYF.

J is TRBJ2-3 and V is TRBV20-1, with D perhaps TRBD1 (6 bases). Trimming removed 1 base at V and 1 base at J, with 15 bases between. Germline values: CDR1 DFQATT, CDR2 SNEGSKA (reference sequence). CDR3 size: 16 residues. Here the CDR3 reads CSARGPGASGTDTQYF. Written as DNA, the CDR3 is TGCAGTGCTAGAGGCCCAGGGGCCTCGGGCACAGATACGCAGTATTTT.

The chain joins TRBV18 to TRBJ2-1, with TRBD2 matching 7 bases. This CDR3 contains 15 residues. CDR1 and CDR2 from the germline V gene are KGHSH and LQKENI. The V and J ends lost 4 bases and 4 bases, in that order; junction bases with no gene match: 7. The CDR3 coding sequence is TGTGCCAGCTCACTAGGCCGGGAGGTATACAATGAGCAGTTCTTC. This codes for CASSLGREVYNEQFF.

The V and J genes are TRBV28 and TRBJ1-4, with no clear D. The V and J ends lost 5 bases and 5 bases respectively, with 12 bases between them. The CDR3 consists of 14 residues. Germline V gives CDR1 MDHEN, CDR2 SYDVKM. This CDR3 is CASSPYSENEKLFF. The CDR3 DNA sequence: TGTGCCAGCAGTCCCTACTCCGAAAATGAAAAACTGTTTTTT.